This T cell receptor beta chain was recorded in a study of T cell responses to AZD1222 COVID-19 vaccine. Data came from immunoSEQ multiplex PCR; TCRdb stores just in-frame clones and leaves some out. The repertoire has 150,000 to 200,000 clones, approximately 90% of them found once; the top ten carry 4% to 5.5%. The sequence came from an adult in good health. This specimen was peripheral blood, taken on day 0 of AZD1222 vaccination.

The CDR3 loop is CASSLETGEETQYF. For the CDR3, the DNA is TGTGCCAGCAGCTTAGAGACAGGGGAAGAGACCCAGTACTTC. The chain joins TRBV7-2 to TRBJ2-5, with 8 bases fitting TRBD1. Germline CDR1 SGHTA, CDR2 FQGNSA. The CDR3 runs 14 residues. V trimming: 1 base; J trimming: 3 bases; junction bases outside the gene matches: 1.